Listed below are T cell receptor beta chains from one sample, sequenced in a study of T cell responses to AZD1222 COVID-19 vaccine. TCRdb's table, derived via immunoSEQ multiplex PCR, lists solely in-frame clones and lacks some. This sample has over 150,000 clones, with roughly nine tenths found just once. The sample consisted of peripheral blood, taken on day 0 of AZD1222 vaccination. The source is an adult in good health. CDR3s leave out the opening cysteine and the closing phenylalanine or tryptophan. The D gene is left open where the match is weak. Expanded clones get a size class; other rows say once, few or many, or leave the size out.

>TRBD2|TRBV5-6|.|13
ASSITSGEYNEQF
>.|TRBV5-1|once|12
ASSLVGGDYEQY
>.|TRBV3-1/TRBV3-2|.|11
ASSQANTGELF
>.|TRBV4-3|.|13
ASSQDGGSNNEQF
>.|TRBV3-1/TRBV3-2|.|13
ASSQVWDTGYGYT
>.|TRBV14|.|12
ASSQGLVNGEQF
>.|TRBV2|.|14
ASSERLKTSTDTQY
>.|TRBV3-1/TRBV3-2|.|12
ASRTDRTNTEAF
>.|TRBV6-2/TRBV6-3|.|14
ASSYSIRPEGTEAF
>.|TRBV7-9|.|11
ASSLAGDGEQY
>.|TRBV28|.|14
ASSLWGRGIDDEQY
>.|TRBV24-1|.|12
ATSNGANTGELF
>.|TRBV9|.|11
ASSAGERSPLH
>.|TRBV7-2|.|11
ASSLAQAIALH
>.|TRBV5-5|.|15
ASSGLAGTPRSHEQY
>.|TRBV4-1|.|14
ASSQPDRNYNEKLF
>.|TRBV2|.|11
ASEQDLLETQY
>.|TRBV10-2|once|13
ASSEFKGGRNEQF
>.|TRBV6-5|.|10
ASTEGGYEQY
>.|TRBV7-9|.|11
ASSPQDNYGYT
>.|TRBV7-8|.|12
ASSFRVLDYGYT
>.|TRBV20-1|.|9
SAERNSEAF
>TRBD1|TRBV7-9|.|14
ASSHRNTGTAYGYT
>.|TRBV7-9|.|12
ASSLAGEGRPLH
>TRBD2|TRBV7-2|few|13
ASRRLAGGSDTQY
>TRBD1|TRBV10-3|.|12
AIRFGQGTYGYT
>.|TRBV4-3|.|13
ASSQDIAQSYEQY
>.|TRBV12-3/TRBV12-4|.|11
ASTPRGGEKLF
>TRBD1|TRBV5-8|.|13
ASSSQGGANTEAF
>TRBD1|TRBV11-2|.|13
ASSEHRGPTYGYT
>.|TRBV5-1|few|13
ASSLASGTGNTIY
>.|TRBV15|.|11
ATSKQVGDTQY
>.|TRBV3-1/TRBV3-2|.|13
ASSQEVISGNTIY
>TRBD1|TRBV19|once|14
ASRPDRGRSDSPLH
>.|TRBV2|.|11
ASRTGTHEKLF
>.|TRBV10-1|few|6
ASETRL
>.|TRBV2|.|14
ASRRNPGENTGELF
>.|TRBV7-2|.|11
ASSSGKGQPQH
>.|TRBV27|.|13
ASSLSVSLNEKLF
>.|TRBV5-1|once|12
ASSPTGPSYEQY
>.|TRBV6-4|.|11
ASSRRSSYEQY
>.|TRBV28|.|13
ASSSGVFGNTEAF
>.|TRBV7-2|.|15
ASSRGVQGSGANVLT
>TRBD1|TRBV3-1/TRBV3-2|.|13
ASSGTGNSNQPQH
>TRBD1|TRBV23-1|once|12
ASSTGQEPYEQY
>.|TRBV28|.|12
ASSLSGVSYEQY
>.|TRBV6-5|.|12
ASSTVGGANVLT
>TRBD2|TRBV11-2|.|14
ASSGPGGSSYNEQF
>.|TRBV28|.|14
ASSSLDMYSGNTIY
>TRBD1|TRBV6-5|.|10
ASRSTGNEAF